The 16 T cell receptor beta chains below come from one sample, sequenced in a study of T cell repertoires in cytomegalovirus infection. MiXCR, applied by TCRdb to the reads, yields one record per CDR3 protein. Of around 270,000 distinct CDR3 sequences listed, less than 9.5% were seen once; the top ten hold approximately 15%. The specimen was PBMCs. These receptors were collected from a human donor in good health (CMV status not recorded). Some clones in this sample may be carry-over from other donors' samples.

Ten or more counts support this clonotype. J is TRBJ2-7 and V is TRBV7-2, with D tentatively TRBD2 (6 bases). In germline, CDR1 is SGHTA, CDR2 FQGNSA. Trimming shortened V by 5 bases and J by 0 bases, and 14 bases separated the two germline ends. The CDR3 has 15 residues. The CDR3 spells CASSIDLGGSYEQYF. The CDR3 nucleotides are TGTGCCAGCAGCATAGACCTGGGGGGCTCCTACGAGCAGTACTTC.

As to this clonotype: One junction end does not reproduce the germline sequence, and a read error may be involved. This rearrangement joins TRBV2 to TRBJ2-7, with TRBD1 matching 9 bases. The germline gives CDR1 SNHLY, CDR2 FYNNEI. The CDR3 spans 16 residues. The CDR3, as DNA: TGTGCCAGCAGTAAAGCCACCGGGACAGGGTTCTACGAGCAGTACTTC. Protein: CASSKATGTGFYEQYF.

CDR3 protein: CASSYEVGRNTEAFF. Written as DNA, the CDR3 is TGTGCCAGCAGTTATGAGGTCGGCAGGAACACTGAAGCTTTCTTT. This rearrangement joins TRBV6-5 to TRBJ1-1; D is ambiguous. CDR1 and CDR2 from the germline V gene are MNHEY and SVGAGI. This CDR3 region has 15 residues. V lost 3 bases and J 1 base, leaving 12 bases between the germline ends.

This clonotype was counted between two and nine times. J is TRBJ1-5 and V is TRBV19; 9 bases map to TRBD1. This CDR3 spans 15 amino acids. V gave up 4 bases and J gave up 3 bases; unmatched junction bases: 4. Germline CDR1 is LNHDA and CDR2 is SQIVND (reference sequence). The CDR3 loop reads CASSTDRGDNQPQHF. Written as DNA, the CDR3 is TGTGCCAGTAGTACGGACAGGGGCGACAATCAGCCCCAGCATTTT.

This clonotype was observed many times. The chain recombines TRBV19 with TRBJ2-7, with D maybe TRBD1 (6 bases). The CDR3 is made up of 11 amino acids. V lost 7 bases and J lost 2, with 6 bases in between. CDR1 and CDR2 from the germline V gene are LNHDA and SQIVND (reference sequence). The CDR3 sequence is CASKGAYEQYF. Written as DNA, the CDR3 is TGTGCCAGTAAGGGGGCCTACGAGCAGTACTTC.

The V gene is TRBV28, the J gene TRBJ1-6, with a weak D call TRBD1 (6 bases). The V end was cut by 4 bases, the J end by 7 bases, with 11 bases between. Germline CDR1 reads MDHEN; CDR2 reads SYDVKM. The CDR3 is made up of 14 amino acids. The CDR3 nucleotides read TGTGCCAGCAGTTCAGGGGTGGGAAATTCACCCCTCCACTTT. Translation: CASSSGVGNSPLHF.

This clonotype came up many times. CDR3 DNA: TGCAGCGTTGGGCCGGGACAGGGGAGCGAAAAACTGTTTTTT. Amino acid sequence: CSVGPGQGSEKLFF. This chain joins TRBV29-1 and TRBJ1-4; TRBD1 agrees at 10 bases. Germline V gene sequence: CDR1 SQVTM, CDR2 ANQGSEA. This CDR3 spans 14 amino acids. J was trimmed by 8 bases and V by 4 bases; bases with no gene match: 7.

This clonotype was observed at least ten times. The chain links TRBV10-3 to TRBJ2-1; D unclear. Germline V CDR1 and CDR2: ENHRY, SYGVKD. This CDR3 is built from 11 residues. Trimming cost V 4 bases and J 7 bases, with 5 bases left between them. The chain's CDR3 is CAISVGNEQFF. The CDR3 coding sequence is TGTGCCATCAGTGTGGGGAATGAGCAGTTCTTC.

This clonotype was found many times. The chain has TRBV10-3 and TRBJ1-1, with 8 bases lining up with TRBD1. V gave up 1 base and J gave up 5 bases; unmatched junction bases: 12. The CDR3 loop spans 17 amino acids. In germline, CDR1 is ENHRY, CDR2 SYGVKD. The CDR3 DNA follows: TGTGCCATCAGTGAGTACGGCTCCGGACAGGGCGGTACTGAAGCTTTCTTT. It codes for CAISEYGSGQGGTEAFF.

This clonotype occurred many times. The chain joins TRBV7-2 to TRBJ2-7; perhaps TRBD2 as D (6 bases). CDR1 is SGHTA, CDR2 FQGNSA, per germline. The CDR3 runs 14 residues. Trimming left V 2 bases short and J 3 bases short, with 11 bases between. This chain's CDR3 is CASSLTTSLYEQYF. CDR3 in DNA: TGTGCCAGCAGCTTAACGACTAGTCTCTACGAGCAGTACTTC.

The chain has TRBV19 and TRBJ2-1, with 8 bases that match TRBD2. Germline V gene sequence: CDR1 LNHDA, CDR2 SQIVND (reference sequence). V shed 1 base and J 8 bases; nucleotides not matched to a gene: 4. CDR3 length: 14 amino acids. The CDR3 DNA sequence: TGTGCCAGTAGTATAGGGTACGGGGGGGATGAGCAGTTCTTC. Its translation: CASSIGYGGDEQFF.

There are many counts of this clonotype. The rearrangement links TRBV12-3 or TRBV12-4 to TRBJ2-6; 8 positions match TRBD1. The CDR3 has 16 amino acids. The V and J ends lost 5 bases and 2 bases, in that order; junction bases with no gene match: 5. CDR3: CASSKDRVTGANVLTF. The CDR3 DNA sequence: TGTGCCAGCAGTAAGGACAGGGTCACTGGGGCCAACGTCCTGACTTTC.

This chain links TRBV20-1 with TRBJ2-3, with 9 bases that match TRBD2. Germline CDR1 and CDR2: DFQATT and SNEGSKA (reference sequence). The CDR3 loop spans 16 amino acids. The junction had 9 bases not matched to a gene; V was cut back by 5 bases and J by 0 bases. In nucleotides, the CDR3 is TGCAGTGCTCGAGTAACTAGCGGGTATAGCACAGATACGCAGTATTTT. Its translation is CSARVTSGYSTDTQYF.

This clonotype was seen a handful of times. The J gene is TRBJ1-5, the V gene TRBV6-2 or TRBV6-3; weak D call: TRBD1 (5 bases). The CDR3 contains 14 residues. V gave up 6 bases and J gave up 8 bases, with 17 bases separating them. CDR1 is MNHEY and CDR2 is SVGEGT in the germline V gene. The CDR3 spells CASREGTPGEPQHF. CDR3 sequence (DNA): TGTGCCAGCAGGGAAGGGACCCCGGGGGAGCCCCAGCATTTT.

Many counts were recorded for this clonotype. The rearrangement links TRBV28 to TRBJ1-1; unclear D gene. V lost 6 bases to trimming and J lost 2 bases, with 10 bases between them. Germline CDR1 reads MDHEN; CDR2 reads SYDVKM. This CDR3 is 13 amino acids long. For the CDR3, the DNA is TGTGCCAGCAGCGCGGCGGACAACACTGAAGCTTTCTTT. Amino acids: CASSAADNTEAFF. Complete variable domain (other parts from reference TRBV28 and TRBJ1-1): DVKVTQSSRYLVKRTGEKVFLECVQDMDHENMFWYRQDPGLGLRLIYFSYDVKMKEKGDIPEGYSVSREKKERFSLILESASTNQTSMYLCASSAADNTEAFFGQGTRLTVV.

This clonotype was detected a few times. CDR3 amino acids: CASSHSPGAIMNTEAFF. CDR3 bases: TGTGCCAGCAGCCATAGTCCGGGAGCTATCATGAACACTGAAGCTTTCTTT. The rearrangement uses TRBV14 and TRBJ1-1; D unresolved. The CDR3 spans 17 residues. Germline V gene lookup returns CDR1 SGHDN and CDR2 FVKESK. V was shortened by 3 bases and J by 0 bases, with 17 bases between the two germline ends.